This TCR beta chain was found in a study of blood T cell repertoires in COVID-19 (dated by TCRdb to 2020 to 2021). General notes on the study: The collaborator samples originated in the United States, Italy and Spain and spanned the acute and convalescent phases of COVID-19. The samples were drawn from the first 160 participants of the ongoing ImmuneRACE study and from over a thousand subjects provided by 6 global collaborators. Nearly every sample came with metadata listing a de-identified subject ID, COVID-19 status, age in years and sex. The repertoires were released in a freely available public database intended as a resource for research on the immune response to SARS-CoV-2. The material from the prospective study consisted of cDNA or gDNA derived from T cells, B-cell-depleted T cells, or PBMCs. The dataset comprised deeply sampled blood TCRbeta repertoires from subjects exposed to, actively infected with, or recovered from COVID-19. Where available, HLA class I and class II types were taken from metadata supplied by the sample provider and were not determined by assay-based typing.

The junction carries 9 bases between V and J, which are trimmed by 9 bases and 0 bases respectively. The germline V gene yields MNHEY for CDR1 and SVGAGI for CDR2. The CDR3 covers 13 residues, taking in both the cysteine and the phenylalanine. Of the read, only the CDR3 DNA is kept; its 39 bases are in frame from base 1. TCRbeta CDR3 regions were amplified from genomic DNA using the immunoSEQ Assay, a bias-controlled multiplex PCR. The paper's data handling went like this. The number of nucleated cells in each sample was estimated from the amplification of reference gene primers within the assay. To quantify the absolute abundance of each unique TCRbeta CDR3 rearrangement, sequence reads were collapsed and filtered. For each sample, productive Simpson clonality was calculated as the square root of Simpson's diversity index over productive rearrangements. This immuneACCESS table, as held by TCRdb, lists in-frame sequences with V and J called but not all clones. Of the missing ones, under half trace to an unresolved V gene in checked studies; the others have no known cause. V, J and clone size are taken as reported in that table, and D and trimming were inferred from the DNA itself. The sample includes nearly 300,000 clones, with less than 85% observed a single time. In total, the top ten clones hold roughly 1.6% of the sample.

Regarding this clone: Its binding antigen is unknown. No qualities accompany the bases; no much larger clone lies one base away.

At one collaborating source in Seattle, patients were enrolled during active infection and were followed longitudinally through the course of disease. Whole blood was collected in K2EDTA tubes by collaborating institutions according to the institutions' own protocols. Collaborator samples were shipped for TCRbeta analysis as frozen whole blood, isolated PBMCs, or DNA extracted from either sample type. The paper's findings and limits, for the study overall: The amount of clinical and demographic metadata varied by source and participant and was provided uncurated.

Sequencing used peripheral blood. This TCR was sampled from a human donor with COVID-19, enrolled during active disease. The donor label of this sample is uncertain. The chain links TRBV6-5 with TRBJ1-3, with the D gene not clear enough to name. The DNA is as follows: TGTGCCAGTCGATTGAGCTCTGGAAACACCATATATTTT. This yields the protein CASRLSSGNTIYF.